Here is one TCR beta chain with its context. Its antigen is not known. Additional DNA sequences in this sample encode the identical CDR3. Germline V gene sequence: CDR1 MNHEY, CDR2 SMNVEV (reference sequence). CDR3 length: 15 residues. The V gene lost 0 bases and the J gene lost 0 bases, with 8 bases spanning the gap. Assay execution took place at the deep level. Sequencing used immunoSEQ multiplex PCR; TCRdb keeps in-frame clones, though not all of them. The data contain 2 million or so clones, about 94% of them singletons. CD45RO-negative CD8 cells positively selected for CCR7 made up the naive population, which excluded terminally differentiated effector memory CD45RA+ cells. This entry comes from a study of shared clonotypes between healthy human individuals. Study outcomes and limitations: Large sequencing depth failed to make sorted-subset sequencing complete, rarefaction showed. Sharing across four donors was highest in naive CD4 (approximately 5%) and lowest in memory CD8 (0.4%). Memory subsets generally showed smaller estimated richness than naive subsets did.

Source material: naive CD8+ T cells sorted from blood. The chain uses TRBV27 and TRBJ1-1; D gene ambiguous. This TCR came from a young man in good health. The CDR3 reads CASSLSAGVNTEAFF. The CDR3 DNA reads as TGTGCCAGCAGTTTATCGGCGGGAGTGAACACTGAAGCTTTCTTT.